A single sample is the source of the 22 T cell receptor beta chains below, sequenced in a study of shared clonotypes between healthy human individuals. The assay was immunoSEQ multiplex PCR, and TCRdb's table has in-frame clones only and misses some. The sample consists of 2,500,000 or so clones, 85% to 95% of them appearing once. The specimen was naive CD4+ T cells sorted from blood. Noted subset: CD45RA+ positively selected. The source of these receptors is a man aged 18 to 30 in good health.

A remark on this clone: This sample includes further DNA sequences coding for the same CDR3. V is TRBV19 and J is TRBJ1-1; D is undetermined. The CDR3 loop spans 14 amino acids. The V and J ends lost 0 bases and 1 base respectively, with 6 bases between them. Germline V gives CDR1 LNHDA, CDR2 SQIVND (reference sequence). DNA of the CDR3: TGTGCCAGTAGTATAGATGGCGGGAACACTGAAGCTTTCTTT. Protein product: CASSIDGGNTEAFF.

The chain is built from TRBV9 and TRBJ1-5; D unclear. The CDR3 is 15 residues long. Trimming left V 0 bases short and J 2 bases short, with 9 bases between. Germline loops: CDR1 SGDLS, CDR2 YYNGEE. CDR3 sequence: CASSVEGGGNQPQHF. The CDR3 DNA sequence: TGTGCCAGCAGCGTAGAGGGTGGGGGCAATCAGCCCCAGCATTTT.

The chain couples TRBV19 to TRBJ1-5; D perhaps matches TRBD1 (6 bases). CDR3 length: 13 residues. Deletions cut 6 bases from V and 3 bases from J, with 9 bases between. Germline V CDR1 and CDR2: LNHDA, SQIVND (reference sequence). The CDR3 reads CASSRQANQPQHF. CDR3 coding DNA: TGTGCCAGTAGCCGACAGGCCAATCAGCCCCAGCATTTT.

The V call is TRBV6-1, the J call TRBJ2-7; the D gene is possibly TRBD2 (6 bases). Trimming removed 5 bases from V and 5 bases from J, with 10 bases in between. The germline V gene encodes CDR1 MNHNS and CDR2 SASEGT. The CDR3 runs to 12 residues. CDR3 in DNA: TGTGCCAGCAGTTGGCGGAGGGACGAGCAGTACTTC. It specifies CASSWRRDEQYF.

Concerning this clone itself: Other DNA sequences within the sample encode an identical CDR3. The V and J genes are TRBV27 and TRBJ1-2, with D possibly matching TRBD1 (6 bases). The CDR3 consists of 14 residues. Trimming cost V 2 bases and J 4 bases, with 11 bases left between them. CDR1 MNHEY and CDR2 SMNVEV come from the germline V gene (reference sequence). The CDR3 sequence is CASSLRGAGYGYTF. The CDR3, as DNA: TGTGCCAGCAGTTTACGGGGGGCAGGCTATGGCTACACCTTC.

The chain couples TRBV9 to TRBJ2-1; possibly TRBD2 for D (6 bases). V lost 7 bases and J lost 7, with 21 bases in between. CDR3 length: 15 amino acids. In germline, CDR1 is SGDLS, CDR2 YYNGEE. CDR3 loop: CASSWGTIGSNEQFF. The CDR3 region has the DNA TGTGCCAGCTCCTGGGGAACTATCGGGAGTAATGAGCAGTTCTTC.

This chain links TRBV28 with TRBJ2-3; the match to TRBD2 covers 8 bases. This CDR3 is 13 amino acids long. Germline values: CDR1 MDHEN, CDR2 SYDVKM. J was trimmed by 2 bases and V by 8 bases; bases with no gene match: 3. The CDR3 region has the DNA TGTGCCAGCGCGGGGGGACCCACAGATACGCAGTATTTT. Protein sequence: CASAGGPTDTQYF.

The chain is built from TRBV19 and TRBJ1-2; no clear D. CDR1 is LNHDA and CDR2 is SQIVND in the germline V gene (reference sequence). V was shortened by 3 bases and J by 5 bases, with 10 bases between the two germline ends. This CDR3 contains 13 residues. The CDR3 region is CASSIGAAYGYTF. The CDR3 nucleotides are TGTGCCAGTAGTATTGGCGCAGCTTATGGCTACACCTTC.

This chain joins TRBV5-6 and TRBJ1-2, with 10 bases aligning to TRBD1. This CDR3 is 16 amino acids long. Unmatched junction bases numbered 8, after V lost 4 bases and J lost 2 bases. Germline CDR1 and CDR2: SGHDT and YYEEEE. The CDR3 DNA sequence: TGTGCCAGCAGCCCGGGACAGGGGATGGGGAACTATGGCTACACCTTC. It yields the protein CASSPGQGMGNYGYTF. Full variable domain (rest looked up from reference TRBV5-6 and TRBJ1-2): DAGVTQSPTHLIKTRGQQVTLRCSPKSGHDTVSWYQQALGQGPQFIFQYYEEEERQRGNFPDRFSGHQFPNYSSELNVNALLLGDSALYLCASSPGQGMGNYGYTFGSGTRLTVV.

The rearrangement uses TRBV21-1 and TRBJ1-1; the table calls TRBD1, which could not be checked here. TRBV21-1 is marked as a pseudogene. The CDR3 has 16 amino acids. The CDR3 protein is CASSKYRDREQDEAFF. The CDR3 DNA reads TGTGCCAGCAGCAAATACCGGGACAGGGAGCAAGATGAAGCTTTCTTT.

This sequence joins TRBV19 and TRBJ1-5, with D uncertain. Germline V CDR1 and CDR2: LNHDA, SQIVND (reference sequence). The CDR3 length is 15 residues. Trimming left V 1 base short and J 5 bases short, with 12 bases between. The CDR3 protein is CASSIVGSLDQPQHF. The CDR3 DNA reads as TGTGCCAGTAGTATAGTCGGCAGCTTGGATCAGCCCCAGCATTTT.

This chain uses TRBV20-1 with TRBJ1-1; D gene uncertain. V was shortened by 3 bases and J by 6 bases, with 8 bases between the two germline ends. CDR3 length: 11 residues. The V gene's germline CDR1 is DFQATT and CDR2 SNEGSKA (reference sequence). The CDR3 coding sequence is TGCAGTGCTAGGGCTCTGCCTGAAGCTTTCTTT. The encoded protein is CSARALPEAFF.

Comments on this clone: Other DNA sequences from this sample encode an identical CDR3 as well. This chain joins TRBV5-4 and TRBJ2-3; 15 nucleotides align to TRBD2. The CDR3 has 18 amino acids. With V trimmed by 3 bases and J by 0 bases, 5 bases remained unmatched. Germline CDR1 and CDR2: SGHNT and YYREEE (reference sequence). The CDR3 protein is CASSSGTSGGRSTDTQYF. The CDR3 DNA follows: TGTGCCAGCAGCTCCGGGACTAGCGGGGGGCGTAGCACAGATACGCAGTATTTT.

This chain uses TRBV29-1 with TRBJ1-2, with 10 nucleotides matching TRBD1. This CDR3 has 15 amino acids. The V gene end was trimmed by 6 bases and the J gene end by 0 bases; junction bases not matched to a gene: 7. Germline-derived CDR1 and CDR2 are SQVTM and ANQGSEA. The CDR3, as DNA: TGCAGCGTGGCCCCGGGACAGGGGTCTAACTATGGCTACACCTTC. Amino acid sequence: CSVAPGQGSNYGYTF.

The J gene is TRBJ2-3, the V gene TRBV5-1; D gene uncertain. This CDR3 has 14 amino acids. V shed 0 bases and J shed 6 bases, with 11 bases lying between them. Germline V lookup: CDR1 SGHRS, CDR2 YFSETQ. This chain's CDR3 is CASSLASTADTQYF. The CDR3 region has the DNA TGCGCCAGCAGCTTGGCCTCGACGGCGGATACGCAGTATTTT. Combining the CDR3 with reference TRBV5-1 and TRBJ2-3 gives the whole variable domain KAGVTQTPRYLIKTRGQQVTLSCSPISGHRSVSWYQQTPGQGLQFLFEYFSETQRNKGNFPGRFSGRQFSNSRSEMNVSTLELGDSALYLCASSLASTADTQYFGPGTRLTVL.

The V gene is TRBV6-6, the J gene TRBJ2-5, with TRBD2 matching 7 bases. The end of the DNA fits TRBJ2-7 better, so the J call may be wrong. The CDR3 loop spans 12 amino acids. Germline assignment: CDR1 MNHNY and CDR2 SVGAGI (reference sequence). CDR3 nucleotides: TGTGCCTGCCGGGGGGTCTCCTACGAGCAGTACTTC. Amino acid sequence: CACRGVSYEQYF.

This clone was seen once. The chain links TRBV2 to TRBJ1-1; D remains ambiguous. The CDR3 sequence is 15 residues long. Trimming took 2 bases from V and 2 from J, leaving 12 bases between them. Per the germline V gene, CDR1 is SNHLY and CDR2 is FYNNEI. CDR3 loop: CASSETWRLNTEAFF. CDR3 sequence (DNA): TGTGCCAGCAGTGAAACGTGGAGACTTAACACTGAAGCTTTCTTT.

The chain employs TRBV2 and TRBJ2-7, with D possibly TRBD1 on 5 matching bases. Germline V gene lookup returns CDR1 SNHLY and CDR2 FYNNEI. V lost 5 bases and J 0 bases, leaving 11 bases between the germline ends. The CDR3 consists of 14 residues. CDR3 protein: CASSLGANSYEQYF. CDR3 in DNA: TGTGCCAGCAGTCTAGGGGCTAACTCCTACGAGCAGTACTTC.

This chain links TRBV5-1 with TRBJ2-7, with D possibly being TRBD2 (6 bases). The CDR3 runs 14 residues. Trimming took off 3 bases at V and 7 bases at J, with 17 bases between the two ends. In germline, CDR1 is SGHRS, CDR2 YFSETQ. This chain's CDR3 is CASSWGTGADEQYF. In DNA form, the CDR3 reads TGCGCCAGCAGCTGGGGTACGGGAGCGGATGAGCAGTACTTC.

The CDR3 sequence: CASSLLAGGKAAAYEQYF. CDR3 DNA: TGTGCCAGCAGCTTACTAGCGGGAGGGAAAGCAGCAGCCTACGAGCAGTACTTC. The rearrangement joins TRBV5-6 to TRBJ2-7; 13 bases line up with TRBD2. The V gene's germline CDR1 is SGHDT and CDR2 YYEEEE. This CDR3 has 18 residues. V lost 2 bases to trimming and J lost 2 bases; unmatched junction nucleotides: 10. The full variable domain, with the rest looked up from reference TRBV5-6 and TRBJ2-7, is DAGVTQSPTHLIKTRGQQVTLRCSPKSGHDTVSWYQQALGQGPQFIFQYYEEEERQRGNFPDRFSGHQFPNYSSELNVNALLLGDSALYLCASSLLAGGKAAAYEQYFGPGTRLTVT.

The chain recombines TRBV7-9 with TRBJ1-1; 7 nucleotides agree with TRBD1. V lost 5 bases to trimming and J lost 1 base; unmatched junction nucleotides: 4. Germline V gene data show CDR1 as SEHNR and CDR2 as FQNEAQ (reference sequence). This CDR3 has 14 amino acids. The chain's CDR3 is CASSTGQSNTEAFF. The CDR3 DNA reads TGTGCCAGCAGCACGGGACAGTCGAACACTGAAGCTTTCTTT.

The chain has TRBV11-2 and TRBJ2-2; 8 bases map to TRBD1. The CDR3 consists of 17 residues. Germline CDR1 is SGHAT and CDR2 is FQNNGV. V dropped 0 bases and J dropped 0; count of bases not matched to a gene: 3. CDR3 DNA sequence: TGTGCCAGCAGCTTAGACGGACAGGGAGCGAACACCGGGGAGCTGTTTTTT. Its protein product is CASSLDGQGANTGELFF.